This passage covers 9 T cell receptor beta chains from one sample sequenced in a study of Graves' ophthalmopathy and Graves' hyperthyroidism. For repertoire sequencing, the TCR beta CDR3 regions were amplified from RNA transcripts. Investigators did first-round RT-PCR with HTBI primers, then second-round multiplex PCR. TCRdb reprocessed the multiplex PCR reads with MiXCR, giving one entry per CDR3 protein. The sample has 650,000 to 900,000 distinct CDR3 sequences, 40% seen once. Input material: peripheral blood. The receptors shown here come from an adult man with Graves' ophthalmopathy.

V usage is TRBV7-9 and J usage is TRBJ1-1, with TRBD1 matching over 9 bases. Germline lookup yields CDR1 SEHNR and CDR2 FQNEAQ (reference sequence). The V segment lost 3 bases and the J segment 3 bases; nucleotides outside the gene matches: 5. The length of the CDR3 is 15 residues. The CDR3 coding sequence is TGTGCCAGCAGCTTCGGGACAGGGAGGCACACTGAAGCTTTCTTT. Protein product: CASSFGTGRHTEAFF. The variable domain in full, with the rest retrieved from reference TRBV7-9 and TRBJ1-1, is DTGVSQNPRHKITKRGQNVTFRCDPISEHNRLYWYRQTLGQGPEFLTYFQNEAQLEKSRLLSDRFSAERPKGSFSTLEIQRTEQGDSAMYLCASSFGTGRHTEAFFGQGTRLTVV.

This clonotype was found many times. This chain uses TRBV29-1 with TRBJ1-1; D not certain. The CDR3 loop spans 13 amino acids. Looked up from germline, CDR1 is SQVTM and CDR2 is ANQGSEA. V lost 7 bases, J lost 3 bases, and 15 bases lay in between. CDR3 loop: CSERTSWDTEAFF. In nucleotides, the CDR3 is TGCAGCGAGAGGACTTCCTGGGACACTGAAGCTTTCTTT.

This clonotype has just a few counts. The chain links TRBV14 to TRBJ1-2; 11 bases are a match to TRBD1. This CDR3 is built from 16 residues. CDR1 is SGHDN, CDR2 FVKESK, per germline. With 3 bases clipped from V and 7 bases from J, the junction kept 10 bases outside the gene matches. Here the CDR3 reads CASSQMGGQGAGGYTF. The CDR3 DNA reads as TGTGCCAGCAGCCAGATGGGAGGACAGGGGGCTGGTGGCTACACCTTC.

Many counts were recorded for this clonotype. The chain joins TRBV11-2 to TRBJ1-5, with D perhaps TRBD1 (5 bases). This CDR3 is 14 amino acids long. Germline lookup yields CDR1 SGHAT and CDR2 FQNNGV. Trimming took off 4 bases at V and 6 bases at J, with 13 bases between the two ends. CDR3 sequence reads: CASSSQGEAQPQHF. For the CDR3, the DNA is TGTGCCAGCAGCTCGCAGGGAGAGGCTCAGCCCCAGCATTTT.

This clonotype appeared once. An end of the junction does not agree with germline; a read error may underlie this. This chain uses TRBV20-1 with TRBJ2-5, with TRBD1 identical over 7 bases. The CDR3 runs 14 residues. CDR1 DFQATT and CDR2 SNEGSKA come from the germline V gene (reference sequence). This chain's CDR3 is CSARRGLEGETQNF. The CDR3 bases are TGCAGTGCTAGAAGGGGGCTAGAGGGTGAGACCCAGAACTTC.

In its sample, this clonotype was seen a few times. The chain employs TRBV7-2 and TRBJ2-7; D may be TRBD1 (5 bases). Trimming removed 0 bases from V and 3 bases from J, with 9 bases in between. The germline V gene has CDR1 SGHTA and CDR2 FQGNSA. The CDR3 consists of 14 residues. The CDR3 bases are TGTGCCAGCAGCTTAGCGACAGTATACTACGAGCAGTACTTC. It is translated as CASSLATVYYEQYF.

This rearrangement joins TRBV9 to TRBJ1-5; D is uncertain. The germline V gene has CDR1 SGDLS and CDR2 YYNGEE. Trimming removed 4 bases from V and 2 bases from J, with 13 bases in between. This CDR3 is built from 15 residues. DNA for the CDR3: TGTGCCAGCAGCCCCGGAAGTGGCGGCAATCAGCCCCAGCATTTT. Translation gives CASSPGSGGNQPQHF.

This clonotype was seen at least ten times. The chain links TRBV7-3 to TRBJ2-6; D gene unclear. Trimming stripped 2 bases from V and 0 bases from J, with 5 bases between. The CDR3 is 15 residues long. Per germline, CDR1 SGHTA and CDR2 FQGTGA. CDR3 sequence (DNA): TGTGCCAGCAGCTTAGACCGCTCTGGGGCCAACGTCCTGACTTTC. Protein sequence: CASSLDRSGANVLTF.

V and J are TRBV20-1 and TRBJ1-1; D is possibly TRBD1 (5 bases). The CDR3 is made up of 15 amino acids. V lost 2 bases and J 6 bases, leaving 19 bases between the germline ends. CDR1 is DFQATT, CDR2 SNEGSKA, per germline (reference sequence). DNA of the CDR3: TGCAGTGCTAGAAAAGCGGGGGGATACGGCCCTGAAGCTTTCTTT. Translating gives CSARKAGGYGPEAFF.